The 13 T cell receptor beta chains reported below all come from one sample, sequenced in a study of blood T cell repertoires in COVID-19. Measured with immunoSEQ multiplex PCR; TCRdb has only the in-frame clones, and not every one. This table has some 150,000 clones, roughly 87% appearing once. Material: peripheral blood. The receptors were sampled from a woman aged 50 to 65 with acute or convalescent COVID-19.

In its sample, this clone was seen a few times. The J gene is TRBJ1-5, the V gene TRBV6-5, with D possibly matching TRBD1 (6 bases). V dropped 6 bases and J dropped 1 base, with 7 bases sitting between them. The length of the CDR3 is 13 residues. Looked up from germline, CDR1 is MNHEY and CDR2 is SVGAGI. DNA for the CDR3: TGTGCCAGCAGACAGGGCAGCAATCAGCCCCAGCATTTT. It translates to CASRQGSNQPQHF.

The CDR3, as DNA: TGCGCCAGCAGTGAGTCGACGTTAGGGGGCACTGAAGCTTTCTTT. It translates to CASSESTLGGTEAFF. J is TRBJ1-1 and V is TRBV10-2; TRBD1 might be the D (6 bases). Deletions cut 0 bases from V and 4 bases from J, with 12 bases between. From germline, CDR1 is WSHSY and CDR2 SAAADI. The CDR3 runs to 15 residues.

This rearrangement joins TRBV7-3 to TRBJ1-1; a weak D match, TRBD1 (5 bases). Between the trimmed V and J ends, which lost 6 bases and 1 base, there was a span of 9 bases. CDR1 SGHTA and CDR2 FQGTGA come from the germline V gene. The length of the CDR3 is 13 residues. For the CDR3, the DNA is TGTGCCAGCAGTCTTGACAGGAACACTGAAGCTTTCTTT. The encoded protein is CASSLDRNTEAFF.

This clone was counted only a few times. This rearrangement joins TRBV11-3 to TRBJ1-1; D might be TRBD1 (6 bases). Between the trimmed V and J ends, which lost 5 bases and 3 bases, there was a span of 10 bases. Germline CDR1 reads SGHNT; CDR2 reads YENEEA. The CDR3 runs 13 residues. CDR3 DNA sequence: TGTGCCAGCAGCCTTACAGGGTACACTGAAGCTTTCTTT. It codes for CASSLTGYTEAFF. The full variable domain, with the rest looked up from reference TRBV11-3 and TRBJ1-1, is EAGVVQSPRYKIIEKKQPVAFWCNPISGHNTLYWYLQNLGQGPELLIRYENEEAVDDSQLPKDRFSAERLKGVDSTLKIQPAELGDSAVYLCASSLTGYTEAFFGQGTRLTVV.

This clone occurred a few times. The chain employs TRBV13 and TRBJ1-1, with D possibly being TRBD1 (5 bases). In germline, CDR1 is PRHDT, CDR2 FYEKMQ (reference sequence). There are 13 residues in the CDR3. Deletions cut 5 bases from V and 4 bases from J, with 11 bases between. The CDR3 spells CASSRWGGTEAFF. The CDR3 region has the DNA TGTGCCAGCAGCCGGTGGGGGGGCACTGAAGCTTTCTTT. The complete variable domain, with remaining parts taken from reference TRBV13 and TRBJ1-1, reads AAGVIQSPRHLIKEKRETATLKCYPIPRHDTVYWYQQGPGQDPQFLISFYEKMQSDKGSIPDRFSAQQFSDYHSELNMSSLELGDSALYFCASSRWGGTEAFFGQGTRLTVV.

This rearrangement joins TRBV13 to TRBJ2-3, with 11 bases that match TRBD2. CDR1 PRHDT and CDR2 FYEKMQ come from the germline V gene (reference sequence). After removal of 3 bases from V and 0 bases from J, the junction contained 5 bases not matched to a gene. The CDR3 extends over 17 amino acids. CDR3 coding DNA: TGTGCCAGCAGCTTCTCCGGGACTAGCGGTAGCACAGATACGCAGTATTTT. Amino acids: CASSFSGTSGSTDTQYF.

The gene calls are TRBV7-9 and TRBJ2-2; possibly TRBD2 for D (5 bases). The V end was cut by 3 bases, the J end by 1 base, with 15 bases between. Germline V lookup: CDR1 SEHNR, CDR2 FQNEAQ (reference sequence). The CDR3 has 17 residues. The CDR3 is CASSLLATLWNTGELFF. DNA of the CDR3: TGTGCCAGCAGCTTGTTAGCGACCCTTTGGAACACCGGGGAGCTGTTTTTT.

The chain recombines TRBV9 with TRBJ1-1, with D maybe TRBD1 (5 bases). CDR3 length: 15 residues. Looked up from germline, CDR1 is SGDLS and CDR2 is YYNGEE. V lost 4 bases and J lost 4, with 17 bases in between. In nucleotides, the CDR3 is TGTGCCAGCAGCCCAACCGGGACTAGGGTCACTGAAGCTTTCTTT. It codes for CASSPTGTRVTEAFF.

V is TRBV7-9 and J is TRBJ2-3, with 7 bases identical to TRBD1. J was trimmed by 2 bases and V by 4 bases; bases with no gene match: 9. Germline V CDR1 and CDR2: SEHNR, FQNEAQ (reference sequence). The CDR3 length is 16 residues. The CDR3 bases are TGTGCCAGCAGCTCGATGACAGGGATCTACACAGATACGCAGTATTTT. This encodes CASSSMTGIYTDTQYF. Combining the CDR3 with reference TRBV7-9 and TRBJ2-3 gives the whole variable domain DTGVSQNPRHKITKRGQNVTFRCDPISEHNRLYWYRQTLGQGPEFLTYFQNEAQLEKSRLLSDRFSAERPKGSFSTLEIQRTEQGDSAMYLCASSSMTGIYTDTQYFGPGTRLTVL.

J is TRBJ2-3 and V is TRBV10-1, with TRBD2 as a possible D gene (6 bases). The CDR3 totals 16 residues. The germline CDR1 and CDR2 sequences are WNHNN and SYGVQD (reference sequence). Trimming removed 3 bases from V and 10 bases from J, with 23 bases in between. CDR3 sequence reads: CASSDPTLREISAQYF. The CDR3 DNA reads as TGCGCCAGCAGTGATCCCACCCTGCGGGAAATTTCGGCGCAGTATTTT.

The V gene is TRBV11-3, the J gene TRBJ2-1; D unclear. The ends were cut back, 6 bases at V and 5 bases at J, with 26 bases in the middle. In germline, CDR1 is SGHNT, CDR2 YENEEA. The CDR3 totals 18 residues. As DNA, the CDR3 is TGTGCCAGCAGTCTAGAAACGTATAGGTTTCAACAAAACAATGAGCAGTTCTTC. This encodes CASSLETYRFQQNNEQFF.

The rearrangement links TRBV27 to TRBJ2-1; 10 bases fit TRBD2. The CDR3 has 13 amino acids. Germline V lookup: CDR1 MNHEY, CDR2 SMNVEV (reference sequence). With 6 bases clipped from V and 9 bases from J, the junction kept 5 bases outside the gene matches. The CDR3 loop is CASRFRLAGEQFF. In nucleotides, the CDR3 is TGTGCCAGCAGATTTCGACTAGCGGGTGAGCAGTTCTTC.

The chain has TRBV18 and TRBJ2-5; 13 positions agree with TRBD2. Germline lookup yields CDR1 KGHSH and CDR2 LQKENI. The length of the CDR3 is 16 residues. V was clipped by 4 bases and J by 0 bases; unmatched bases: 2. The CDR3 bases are TGTGCCAGCTCACTAGGACTAGCGGGAGACCAAGAGACCCAGTACTTC. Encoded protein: CASSLGLAGDQETQYF.